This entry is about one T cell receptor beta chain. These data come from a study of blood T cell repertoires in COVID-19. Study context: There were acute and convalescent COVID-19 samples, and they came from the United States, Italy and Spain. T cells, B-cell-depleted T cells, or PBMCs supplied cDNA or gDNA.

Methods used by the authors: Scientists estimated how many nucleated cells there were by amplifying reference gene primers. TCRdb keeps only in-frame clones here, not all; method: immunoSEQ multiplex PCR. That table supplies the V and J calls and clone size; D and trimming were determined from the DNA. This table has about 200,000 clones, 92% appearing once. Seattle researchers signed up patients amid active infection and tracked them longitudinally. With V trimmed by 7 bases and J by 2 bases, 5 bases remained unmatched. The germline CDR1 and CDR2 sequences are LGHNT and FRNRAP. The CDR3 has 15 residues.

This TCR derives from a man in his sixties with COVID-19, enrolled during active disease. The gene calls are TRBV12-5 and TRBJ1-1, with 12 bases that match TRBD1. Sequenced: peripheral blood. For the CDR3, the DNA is TGTGCTAGTGATCCCGGGACAGGGGGCAACACTGAAGCTTTCTTT. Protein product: CASDPGTGGNTEAFF. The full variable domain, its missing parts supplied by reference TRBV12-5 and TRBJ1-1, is DARVTQTPRHKVTEMGQEVTMRCQPILGHNTVFWYRQTMMQGLELLAYFRNRAPLDDSGMPKDRFSAEMPDATLATLKIQPSEPRDSAVYFCASDPGTGGNTEAFFGQGTRLTVV.